This TCR beta chain was recorded in a study of T cells in Graves' hyperthyroidism and ophthalmopathy. From RNA transcripts, TCR beta CDR3 regions were amplified. In the first-round RT-PCR of the TCR CDR3, the HTBI primer set was used. TCRdb ran MiXCR on the multiplex PCR reads and lists one entry per CDR3 protein. Among about 600,000 distinct CDR3 sequences listed, approximately 15% were seen once. Germline V gives CDR1 SGDLS, CDR2 YYNGEE. V lost 0 bases and J 5 bases, leaving 17 bases between the germline ends. CDR3 size: 16 residues. Clinical Activity Scores of at least 3, NOSPECS grades of at least 4 and durations under 3 months characterized ophthalmopathy patients. Those patients with uncontrolled infection, other autoimmune disease, pregnancy or lactation were excluded.

This sequence originates from a woman younger than 35 with Graves' ophthalmopathy. The chain has TRBV9 and TRBJ2-5; D remains unclear. The specimen sequenced was blood. The CDR3 loop reads CASSVGCNSCNETQYF. CDR3 DNA sequence: TGTGCCAGCAGCGTAGGTTGCAACTCATGCAACGAGACCCAGTACTTC.